This T cell receptor beta chain was sequenced during a study of cytomegalovirus exposure and HLA in healthy donors. Points from the study as a whole: Versus the approximately 720-donor mean, an Asian-associated ancestry cluster reportedly showed fewer N-insertions in a later analysis.

PCR employed 60 Vbeta and 13 Jbeta primers. The method was immunoSEQ multiplex PCR; TCRdb's version includes in-frame clones alone and lacks a portion of them. The sample includes some 190,000 clones, 77% of them seen just once. As concerns this clone: Its antigen is undetermined.

Donors consisted of healthy bone marrow donors. This TCR came from a man aged 18-30 years in good health and CMV-seronegative. Sequenced: PBMCs.

The CDR3 DNA follows: TGTGCCAGCAGCTTTGGGCAGACAAATCAGCCCCAGCATTTT. Translating it yields CASSFGQTNQPQHF. The chain carries TRBV5-5 and TRBJ1-5; unclear D gene. V was clipped by 2 bases and J by 4 bases, with 10 bases between them. The CDR3 sequence is 14 residues long. Germline V gene sequence: CDR1 SGHKS, CDR2 YYEKEE (reference sequence).